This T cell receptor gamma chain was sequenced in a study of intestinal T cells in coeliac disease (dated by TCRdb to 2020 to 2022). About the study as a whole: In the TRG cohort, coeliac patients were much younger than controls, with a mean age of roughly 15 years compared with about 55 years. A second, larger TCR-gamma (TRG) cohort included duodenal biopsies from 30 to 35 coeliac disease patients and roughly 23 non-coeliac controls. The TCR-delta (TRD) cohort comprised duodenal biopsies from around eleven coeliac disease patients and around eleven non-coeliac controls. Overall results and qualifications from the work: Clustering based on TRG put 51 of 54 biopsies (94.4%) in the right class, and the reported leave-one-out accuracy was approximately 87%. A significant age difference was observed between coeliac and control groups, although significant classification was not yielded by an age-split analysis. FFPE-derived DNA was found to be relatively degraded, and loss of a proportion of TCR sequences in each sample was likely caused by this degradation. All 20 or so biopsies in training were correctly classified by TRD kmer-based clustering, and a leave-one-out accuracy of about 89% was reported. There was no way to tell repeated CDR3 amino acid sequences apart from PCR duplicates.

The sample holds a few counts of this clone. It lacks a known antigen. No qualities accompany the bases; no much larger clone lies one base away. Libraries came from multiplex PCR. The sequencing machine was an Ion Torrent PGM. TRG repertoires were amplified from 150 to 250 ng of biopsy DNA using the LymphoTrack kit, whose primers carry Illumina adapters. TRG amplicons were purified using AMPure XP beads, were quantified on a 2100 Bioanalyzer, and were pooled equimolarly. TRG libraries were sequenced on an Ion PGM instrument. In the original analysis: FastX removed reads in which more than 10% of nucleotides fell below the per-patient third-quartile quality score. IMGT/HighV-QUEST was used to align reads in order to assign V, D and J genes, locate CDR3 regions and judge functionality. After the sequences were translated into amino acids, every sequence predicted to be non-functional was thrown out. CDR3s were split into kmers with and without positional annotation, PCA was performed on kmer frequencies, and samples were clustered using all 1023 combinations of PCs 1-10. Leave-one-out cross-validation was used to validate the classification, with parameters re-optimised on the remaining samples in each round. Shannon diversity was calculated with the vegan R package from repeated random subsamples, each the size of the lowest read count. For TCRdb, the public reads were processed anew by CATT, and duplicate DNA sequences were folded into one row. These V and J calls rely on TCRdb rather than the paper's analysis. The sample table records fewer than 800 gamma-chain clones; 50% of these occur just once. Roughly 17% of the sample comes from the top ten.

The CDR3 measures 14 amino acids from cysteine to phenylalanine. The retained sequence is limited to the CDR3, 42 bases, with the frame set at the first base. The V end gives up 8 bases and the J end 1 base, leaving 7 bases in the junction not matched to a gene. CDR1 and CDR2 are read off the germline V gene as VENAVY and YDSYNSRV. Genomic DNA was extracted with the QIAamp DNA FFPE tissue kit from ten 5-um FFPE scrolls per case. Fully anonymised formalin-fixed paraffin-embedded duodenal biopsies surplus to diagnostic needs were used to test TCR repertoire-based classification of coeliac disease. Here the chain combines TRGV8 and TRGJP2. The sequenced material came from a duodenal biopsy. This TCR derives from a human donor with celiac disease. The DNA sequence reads TGTGCCACCTTGGGCCTTAGTAGTGATTGGATCAAGACGTTT. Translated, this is CATLGLSSDWIKTF.